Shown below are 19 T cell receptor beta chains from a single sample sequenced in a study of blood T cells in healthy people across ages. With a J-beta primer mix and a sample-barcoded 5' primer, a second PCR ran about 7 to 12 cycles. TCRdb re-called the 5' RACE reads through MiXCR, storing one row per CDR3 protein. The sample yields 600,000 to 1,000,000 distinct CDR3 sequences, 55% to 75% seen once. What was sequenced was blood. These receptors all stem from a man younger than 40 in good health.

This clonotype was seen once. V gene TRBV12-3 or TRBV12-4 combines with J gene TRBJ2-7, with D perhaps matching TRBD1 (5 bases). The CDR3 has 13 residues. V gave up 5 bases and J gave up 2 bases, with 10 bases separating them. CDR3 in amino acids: CASSGADPYEQYF. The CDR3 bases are TGTGCCAGCAGTGGGGCCGACCCCTACGAGCAGTACTTC.

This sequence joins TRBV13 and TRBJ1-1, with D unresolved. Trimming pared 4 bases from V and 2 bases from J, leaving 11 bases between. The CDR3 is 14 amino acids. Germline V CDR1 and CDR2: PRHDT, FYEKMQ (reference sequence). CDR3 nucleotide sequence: TGTGCCAGCAGCTCGTTAAGGGCTAACACTGAAGCTTTCTTT. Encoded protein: CASSSLRANTEAFF. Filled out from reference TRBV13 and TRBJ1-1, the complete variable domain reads AAGVIQSPRHLIKEKRETATLKCYPIPRHDTVYWYQQGPGQDPQFLISFYEKMQSDKGSIPDRFSAQQFSDYHSELNMSSLELGDSALYFCASSSLRANTEAFFGQGTRLTVV.

The CDR3 loop reads CASSLGASGPGGYNEQFF. Written as DNA, the CDR3 is TGTGCCAGCAGTTTGGGGGCTAGCGGCCCTGGGGGATACAATGAGCAGTTCTTC. The J gene is TRBJ2-1, the V gene TRBV27; possibly TRBD2 for D (7 bases). Germline-derived CDR1 and CDR2 are MNHEY and SMNVEV (reference sequence). The V gene lost 3 bases and the J gene lost 4 bases, with 22 bases spanning the gap. This CDR3 comprises 18 residues.

CDR3 residues: CSAKERPTDTQYF. The DNA for the CDR3 is TGCAGTGCTAAGGAAAGACCCACAGATACGCAGTATTTT. This chain uses TRBV20-1 with TRBJ2-3; D call uncertain. The V gene lost 4 bases and the J gene lost 2 bases, with 10 bases spanning the gap. Germline V gene data show CDR1 as DFQATT and CDR2 as SNEGSKA (reference sequence). The CDR3 extends over 13 amino acids.

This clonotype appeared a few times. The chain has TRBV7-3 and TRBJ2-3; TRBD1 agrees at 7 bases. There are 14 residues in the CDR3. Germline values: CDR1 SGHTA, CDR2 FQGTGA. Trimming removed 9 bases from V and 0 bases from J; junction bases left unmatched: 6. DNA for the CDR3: TGTGCCAGTACGACAGGGATTAGCACAGATACGCAGTATTTT. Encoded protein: CASTTGISTDTQYF.

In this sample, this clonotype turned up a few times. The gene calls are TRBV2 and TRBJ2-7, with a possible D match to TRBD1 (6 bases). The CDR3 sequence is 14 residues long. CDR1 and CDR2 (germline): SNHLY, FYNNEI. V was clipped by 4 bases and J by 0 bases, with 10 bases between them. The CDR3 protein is CASSVGTFSYEQYF. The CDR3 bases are TGTGCCAGCAGTGTGGGGACATTCTCCTACGAGCAGTACTTC.

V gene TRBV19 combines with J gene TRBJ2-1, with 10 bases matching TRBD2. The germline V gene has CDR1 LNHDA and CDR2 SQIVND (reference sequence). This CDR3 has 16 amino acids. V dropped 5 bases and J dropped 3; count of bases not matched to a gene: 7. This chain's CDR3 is CASSVTSGNFYNEQFF. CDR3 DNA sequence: TGTGCCAGTAGTGTCACTAGCGGGAATTTCTACAATGAGCAGTTCTTC. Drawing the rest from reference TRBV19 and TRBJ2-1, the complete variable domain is DGGITQSPKYLFRKEGQNVTLSCEQNLNHDAMYWYRQDPGQGLRLIYYSQIVNDFQKGDIAEGYSVSREKKESFPLTVTSAQKNPTAFYLCASSVTSGNFYNEQFFGPGTRLTVL.

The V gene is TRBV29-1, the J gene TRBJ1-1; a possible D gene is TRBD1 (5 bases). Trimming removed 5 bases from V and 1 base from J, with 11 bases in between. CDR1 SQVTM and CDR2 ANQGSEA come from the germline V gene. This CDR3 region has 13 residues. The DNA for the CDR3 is TGCAGCGTTACCGGGACGGCGAACACTGAAGCTTTCTTT. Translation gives CSVTGTANTEAFF.

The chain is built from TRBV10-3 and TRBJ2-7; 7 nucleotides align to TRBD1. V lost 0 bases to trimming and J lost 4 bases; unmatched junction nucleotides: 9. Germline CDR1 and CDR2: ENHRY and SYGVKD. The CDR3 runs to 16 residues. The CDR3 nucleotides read TGTGCCATCAGTGAGTCAACCGGGACAGTCAAATACGAGCAGTACTTC. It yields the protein CAISESTGTVKYEQYF.

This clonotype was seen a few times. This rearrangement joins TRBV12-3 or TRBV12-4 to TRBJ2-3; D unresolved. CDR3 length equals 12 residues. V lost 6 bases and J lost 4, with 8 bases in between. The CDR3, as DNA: TGTGCCAGCAGCGGGCCCTCAGATACGCAGTATTTT. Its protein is CASSGPSDTQYF.

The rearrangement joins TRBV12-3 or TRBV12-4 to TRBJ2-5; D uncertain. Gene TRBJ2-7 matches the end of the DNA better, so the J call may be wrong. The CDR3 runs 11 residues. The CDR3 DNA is TGTGCCAGCAGTTTCCTCCTCGAGCAGTACTTC. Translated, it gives CASSFLLEQYF.

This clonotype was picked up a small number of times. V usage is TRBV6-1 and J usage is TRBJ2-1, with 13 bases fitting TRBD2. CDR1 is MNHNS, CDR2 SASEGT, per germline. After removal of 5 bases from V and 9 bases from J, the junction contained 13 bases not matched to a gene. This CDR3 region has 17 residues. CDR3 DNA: TGTGCCAGCAGTACCCCCGGACTAGCGGGAGTTGAGGGTGAGCAGTTCTTC. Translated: CASSTPGLAGVEGEQFF.

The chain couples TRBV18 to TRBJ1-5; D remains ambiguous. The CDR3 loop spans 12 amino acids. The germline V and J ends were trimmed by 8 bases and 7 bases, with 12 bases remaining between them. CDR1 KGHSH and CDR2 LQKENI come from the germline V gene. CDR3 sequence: CASAEPEQPQHF. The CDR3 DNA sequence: TGTGCCAGCGCAGAACCCGAGCAGCCCCAGCATTTT.

The chain's CDR3 is CASSPRTSGSPDTQYF. The CDR3 region has the DNA TGTGCCAGCAGCCCTCGGACTAGTGGGAGCCCAGATACGCAGTATTTT. The chain is built from TRBV3-1 and TRBJ2-3; TRBD2 aligns across 7 bases. CDR1 LGHDT and CDR2 YNNKEL come from the germline V gene (reference sequence). V lost 4 bases, J lost 4 bases, and 11 bases stayed unmatched. The CDR3 contains 16 residues.

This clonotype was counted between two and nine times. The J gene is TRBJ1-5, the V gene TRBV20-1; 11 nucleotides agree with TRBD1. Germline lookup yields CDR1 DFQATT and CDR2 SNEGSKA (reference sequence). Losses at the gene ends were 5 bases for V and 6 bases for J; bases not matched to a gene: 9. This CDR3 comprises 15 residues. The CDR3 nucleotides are TGCAGTGCTGATCTTCTTGGGACAGGGGGTCAGCCCCAGCATTTT. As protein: CSADLLGTGGQPQHF.

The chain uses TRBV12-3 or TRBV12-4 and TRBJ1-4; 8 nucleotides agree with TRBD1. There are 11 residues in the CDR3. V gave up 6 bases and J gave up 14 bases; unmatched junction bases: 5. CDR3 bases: TGTGCCAGCAGGGGGACAGGCCGGCTGTTTTTT. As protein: CASRGTGRLFF.

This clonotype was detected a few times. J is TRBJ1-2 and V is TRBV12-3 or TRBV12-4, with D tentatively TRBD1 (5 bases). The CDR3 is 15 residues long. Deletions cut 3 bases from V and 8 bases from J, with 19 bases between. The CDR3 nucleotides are TGTGCCAGCAGTTTGGGAAGGGGAACGGCTGGGGGCTACACCTTC. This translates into CASSLGRGTAGGYTF.

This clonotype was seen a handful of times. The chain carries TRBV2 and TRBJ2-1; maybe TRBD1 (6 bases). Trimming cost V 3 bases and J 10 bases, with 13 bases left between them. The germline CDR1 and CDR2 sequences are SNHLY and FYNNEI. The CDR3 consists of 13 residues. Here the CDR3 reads CASSEQGLGEQFF. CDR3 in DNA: TGTGCCAGCAGTGAGCAGGGGTTAGGGGAGCAGTTCTTC.

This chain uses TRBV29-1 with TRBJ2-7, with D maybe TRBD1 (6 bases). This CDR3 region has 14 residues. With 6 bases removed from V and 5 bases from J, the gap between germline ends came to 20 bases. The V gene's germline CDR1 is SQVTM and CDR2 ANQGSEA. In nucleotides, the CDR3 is TGCAGCGTGGGGGCGAGGGGTTCCGTCAACGAGCAGTACTTC. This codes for CSVGARGSVNEQYF.